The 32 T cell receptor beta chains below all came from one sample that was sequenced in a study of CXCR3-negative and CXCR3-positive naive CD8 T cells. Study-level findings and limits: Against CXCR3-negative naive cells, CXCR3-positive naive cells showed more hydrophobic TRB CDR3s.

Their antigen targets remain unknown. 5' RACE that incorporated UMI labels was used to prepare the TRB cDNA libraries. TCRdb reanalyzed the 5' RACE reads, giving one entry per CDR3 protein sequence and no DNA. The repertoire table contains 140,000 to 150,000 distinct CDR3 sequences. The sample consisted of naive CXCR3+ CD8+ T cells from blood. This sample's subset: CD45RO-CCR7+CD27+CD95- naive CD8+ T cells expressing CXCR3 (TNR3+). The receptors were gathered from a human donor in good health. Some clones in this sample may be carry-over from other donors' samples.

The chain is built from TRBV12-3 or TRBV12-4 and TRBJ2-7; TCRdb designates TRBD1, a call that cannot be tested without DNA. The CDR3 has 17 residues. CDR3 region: CASPWGRILSRGHEQYF.

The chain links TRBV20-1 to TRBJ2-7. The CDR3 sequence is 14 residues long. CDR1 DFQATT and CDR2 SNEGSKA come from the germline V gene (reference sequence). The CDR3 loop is CSASDDQTGYEQYF.

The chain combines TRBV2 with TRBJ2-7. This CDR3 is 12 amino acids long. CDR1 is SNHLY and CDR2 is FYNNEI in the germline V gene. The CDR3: CASSEVSHEQYF.

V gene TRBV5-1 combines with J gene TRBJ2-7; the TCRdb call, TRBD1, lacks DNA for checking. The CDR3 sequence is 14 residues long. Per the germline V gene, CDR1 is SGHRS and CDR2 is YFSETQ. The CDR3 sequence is CASSFRDRAYEQYF.

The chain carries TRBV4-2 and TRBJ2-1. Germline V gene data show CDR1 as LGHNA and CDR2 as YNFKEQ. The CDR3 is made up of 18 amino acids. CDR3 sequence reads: CASSQYLEIADSYNEQFF.

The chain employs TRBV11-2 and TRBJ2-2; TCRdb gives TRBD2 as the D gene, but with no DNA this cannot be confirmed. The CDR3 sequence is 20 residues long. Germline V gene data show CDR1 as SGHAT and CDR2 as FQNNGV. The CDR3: CASSLVSPGLAGGNTGELFF. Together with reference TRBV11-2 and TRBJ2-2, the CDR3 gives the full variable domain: EAGVAQSPRYKIIEKRQSVAFWCNPISGHATLYWYQQILGQGPKLLIQFQNNGVVDDSQLPKDRFSAERLKGVDSTLKIQPAKLEDSAVYLCASSLVSPGLAGGNTGELFFGEGSRLTVL.

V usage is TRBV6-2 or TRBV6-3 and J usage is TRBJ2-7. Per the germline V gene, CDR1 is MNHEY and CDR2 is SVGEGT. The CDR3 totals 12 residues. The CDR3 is CASSFLIGEQYF.

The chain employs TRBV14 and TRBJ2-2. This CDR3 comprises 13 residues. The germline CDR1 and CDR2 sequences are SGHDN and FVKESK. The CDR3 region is CASSQSYPGELFF.

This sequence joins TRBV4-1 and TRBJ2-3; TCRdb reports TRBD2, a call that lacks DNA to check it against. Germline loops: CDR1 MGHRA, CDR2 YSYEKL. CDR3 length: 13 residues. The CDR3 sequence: CASSQVAADTQYF.

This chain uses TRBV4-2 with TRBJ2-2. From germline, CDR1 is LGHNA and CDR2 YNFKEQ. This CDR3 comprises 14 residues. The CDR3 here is CASSQVDYTGELFF.

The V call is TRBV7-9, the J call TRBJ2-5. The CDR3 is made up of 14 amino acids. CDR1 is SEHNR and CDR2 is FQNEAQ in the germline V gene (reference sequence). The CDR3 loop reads CASSLEAGWETQYF.

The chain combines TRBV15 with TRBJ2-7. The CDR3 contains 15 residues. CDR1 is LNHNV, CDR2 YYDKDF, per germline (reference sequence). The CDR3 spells CATSRVYSNLDERYF.

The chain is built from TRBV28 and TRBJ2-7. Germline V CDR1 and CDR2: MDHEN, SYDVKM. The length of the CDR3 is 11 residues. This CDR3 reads CASSFNYEQYF.

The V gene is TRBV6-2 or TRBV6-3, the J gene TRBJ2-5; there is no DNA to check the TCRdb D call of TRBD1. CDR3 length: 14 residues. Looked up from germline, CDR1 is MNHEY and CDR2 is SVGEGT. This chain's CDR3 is CASSEEGWQETQYF.

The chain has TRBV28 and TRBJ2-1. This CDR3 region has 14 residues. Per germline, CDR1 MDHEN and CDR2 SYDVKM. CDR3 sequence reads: CATWRASGYNEQFF.

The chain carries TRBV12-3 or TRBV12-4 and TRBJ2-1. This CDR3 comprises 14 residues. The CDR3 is CASRRQGVHNEQFF.

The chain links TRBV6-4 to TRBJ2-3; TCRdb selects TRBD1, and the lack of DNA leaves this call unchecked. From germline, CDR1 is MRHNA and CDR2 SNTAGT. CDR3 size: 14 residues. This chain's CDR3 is CASSDSQGADTQYF.

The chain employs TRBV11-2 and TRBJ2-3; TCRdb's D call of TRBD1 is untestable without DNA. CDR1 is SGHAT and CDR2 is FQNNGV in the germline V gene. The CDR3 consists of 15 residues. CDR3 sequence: CASSLVSHRTDTQYF.

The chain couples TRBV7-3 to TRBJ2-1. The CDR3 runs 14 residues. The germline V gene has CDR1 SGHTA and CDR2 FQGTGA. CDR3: CASSLTGPFNEQFF.

CDR3 amino acids: CASSYERPPGQGPHDTQYF. The gene calls are TRBV6-5 and TRBJ2-3; TCRdb picks TRBD1, but there is no DNA to check that call. The V gene's germline CDR1 is MNHEY and CDR2 SVGAGI. The CDR3 has 19 residues.

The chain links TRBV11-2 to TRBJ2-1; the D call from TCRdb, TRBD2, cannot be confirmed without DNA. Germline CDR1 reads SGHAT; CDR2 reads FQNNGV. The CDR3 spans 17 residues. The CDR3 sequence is CASSYGLAGVTYNEQFF.

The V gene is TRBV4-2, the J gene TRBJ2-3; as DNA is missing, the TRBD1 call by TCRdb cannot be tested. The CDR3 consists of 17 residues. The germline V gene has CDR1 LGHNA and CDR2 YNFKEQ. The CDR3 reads CASSQDTAGIFTDTQYF.

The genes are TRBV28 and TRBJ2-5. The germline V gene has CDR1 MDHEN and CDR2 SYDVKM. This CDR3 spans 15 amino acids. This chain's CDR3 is CASSLYRRAKETQYF.

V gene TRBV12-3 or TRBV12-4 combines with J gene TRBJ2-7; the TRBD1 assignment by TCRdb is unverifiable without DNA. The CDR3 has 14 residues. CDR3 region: CASRDSAGDYEQYF.

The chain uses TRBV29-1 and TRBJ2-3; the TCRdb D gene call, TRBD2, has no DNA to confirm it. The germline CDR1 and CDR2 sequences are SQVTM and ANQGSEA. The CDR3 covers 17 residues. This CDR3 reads CSVEASGGTDPTDTQYF.

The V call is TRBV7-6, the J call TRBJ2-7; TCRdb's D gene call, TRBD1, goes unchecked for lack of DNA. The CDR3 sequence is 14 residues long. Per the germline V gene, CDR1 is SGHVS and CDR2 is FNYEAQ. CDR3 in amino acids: CASSPQDRYYEQYF.

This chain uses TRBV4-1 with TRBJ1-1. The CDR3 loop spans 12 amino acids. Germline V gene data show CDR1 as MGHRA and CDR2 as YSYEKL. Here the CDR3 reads CATKNRNTEAFF.

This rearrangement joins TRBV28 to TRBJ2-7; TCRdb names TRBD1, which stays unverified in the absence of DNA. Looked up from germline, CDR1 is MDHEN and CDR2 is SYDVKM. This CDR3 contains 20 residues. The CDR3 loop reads CASSLPWGGQGAFLANEQYF.

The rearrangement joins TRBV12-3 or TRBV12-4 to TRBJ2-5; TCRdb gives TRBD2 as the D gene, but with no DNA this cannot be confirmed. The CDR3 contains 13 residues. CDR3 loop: CASSQSPGETQYF.

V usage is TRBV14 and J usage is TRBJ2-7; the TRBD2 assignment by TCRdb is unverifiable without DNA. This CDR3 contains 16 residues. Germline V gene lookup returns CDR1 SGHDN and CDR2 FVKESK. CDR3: CASSQASGRLAYEQYF.

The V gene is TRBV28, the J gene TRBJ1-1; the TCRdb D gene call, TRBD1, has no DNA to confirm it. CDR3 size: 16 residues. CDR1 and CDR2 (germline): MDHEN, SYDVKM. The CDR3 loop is CASSARDRGRDTEAFF.

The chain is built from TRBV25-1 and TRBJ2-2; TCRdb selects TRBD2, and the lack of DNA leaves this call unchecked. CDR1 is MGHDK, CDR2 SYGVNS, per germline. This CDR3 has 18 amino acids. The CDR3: CASSEFVTSGSHTGELFF.